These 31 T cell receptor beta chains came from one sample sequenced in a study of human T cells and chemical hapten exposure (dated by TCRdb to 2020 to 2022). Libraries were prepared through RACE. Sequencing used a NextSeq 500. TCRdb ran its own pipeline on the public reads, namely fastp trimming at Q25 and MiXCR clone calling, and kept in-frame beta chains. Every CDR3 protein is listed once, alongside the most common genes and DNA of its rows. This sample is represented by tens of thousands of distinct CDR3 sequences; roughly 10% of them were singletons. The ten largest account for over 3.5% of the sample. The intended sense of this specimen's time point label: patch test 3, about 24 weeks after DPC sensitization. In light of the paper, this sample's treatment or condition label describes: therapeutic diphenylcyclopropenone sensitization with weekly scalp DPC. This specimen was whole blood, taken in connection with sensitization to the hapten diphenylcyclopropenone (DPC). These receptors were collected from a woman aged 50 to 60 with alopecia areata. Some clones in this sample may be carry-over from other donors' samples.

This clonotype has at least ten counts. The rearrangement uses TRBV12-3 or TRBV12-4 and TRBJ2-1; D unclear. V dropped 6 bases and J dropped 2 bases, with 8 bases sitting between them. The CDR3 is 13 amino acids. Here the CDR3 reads CASRALTYNEQFF. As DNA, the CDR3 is TGTGCCAGCAGGGCCCTGACCTACAATGAGCAGTTCTTC.

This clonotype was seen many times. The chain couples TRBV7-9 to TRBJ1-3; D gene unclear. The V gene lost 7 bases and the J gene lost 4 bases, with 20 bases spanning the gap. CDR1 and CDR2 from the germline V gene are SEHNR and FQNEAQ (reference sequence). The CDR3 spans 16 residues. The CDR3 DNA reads TGTGCCAGCAACTCAATCGACCCGCAGGAAGGAAACACCATATATTTT. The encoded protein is CASNSIDPQEGNTIYF.

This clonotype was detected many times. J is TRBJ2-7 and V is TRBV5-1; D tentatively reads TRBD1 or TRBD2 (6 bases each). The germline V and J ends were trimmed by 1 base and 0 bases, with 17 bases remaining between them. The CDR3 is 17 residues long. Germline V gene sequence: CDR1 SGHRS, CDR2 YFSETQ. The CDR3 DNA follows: TGCGCCAGCAGCTTGCCCTCGAGGGGGGCATTCTCCTACGAGCAGTACTTC. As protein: CASSLPSRGAFSYEQYF.

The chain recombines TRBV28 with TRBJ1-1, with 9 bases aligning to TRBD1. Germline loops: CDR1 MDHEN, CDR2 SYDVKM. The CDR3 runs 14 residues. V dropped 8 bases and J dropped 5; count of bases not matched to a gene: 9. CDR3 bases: TGTGCCAGCCTGCAAAACAGGGGGCGGACTGAAGCTTTCTTT. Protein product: CASLQNRGRTEAFF.

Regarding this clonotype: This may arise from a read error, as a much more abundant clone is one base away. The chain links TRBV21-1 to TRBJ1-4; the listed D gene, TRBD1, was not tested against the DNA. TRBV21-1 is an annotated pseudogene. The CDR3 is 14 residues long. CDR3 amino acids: CASSNPRPNEELFF. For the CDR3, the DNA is TGTGCCAGCAGCAATCCCCGGCCTAATGAAGAACTGTTTTTT.

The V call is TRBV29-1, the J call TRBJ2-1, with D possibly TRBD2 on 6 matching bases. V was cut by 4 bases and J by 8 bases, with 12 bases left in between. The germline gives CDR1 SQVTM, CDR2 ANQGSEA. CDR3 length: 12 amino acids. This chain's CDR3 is CSVAWGVDEQFF. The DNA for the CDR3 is TGCAGCGTTGCCTGGGGGGTGGATGAGCAGTTCTTC.

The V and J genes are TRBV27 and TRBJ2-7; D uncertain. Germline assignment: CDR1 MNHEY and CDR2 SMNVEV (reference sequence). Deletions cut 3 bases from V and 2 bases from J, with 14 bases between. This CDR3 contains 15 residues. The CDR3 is CASSFPLVDPYEQYF. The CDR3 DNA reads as TGTGCCAGCAGTTTCCCCCTGGTGGACCCCTACGAGCAGTACTTC.

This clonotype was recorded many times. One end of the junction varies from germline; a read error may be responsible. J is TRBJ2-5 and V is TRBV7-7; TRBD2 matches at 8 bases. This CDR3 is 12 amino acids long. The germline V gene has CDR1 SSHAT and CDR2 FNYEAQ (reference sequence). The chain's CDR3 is CASSLAGETQYF. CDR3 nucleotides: TGTGCTAGCAGCTTAGCGGGGGAGACCCAGTACTTC.

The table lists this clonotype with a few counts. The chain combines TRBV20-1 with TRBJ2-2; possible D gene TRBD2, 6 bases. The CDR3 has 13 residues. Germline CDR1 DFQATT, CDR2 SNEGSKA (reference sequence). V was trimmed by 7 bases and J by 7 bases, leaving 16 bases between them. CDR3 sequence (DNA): TGCAGTGGCGTGCGGGAATGGGACGGGGAGCTGTTTTTT. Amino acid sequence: CSGVREWDGELFF.

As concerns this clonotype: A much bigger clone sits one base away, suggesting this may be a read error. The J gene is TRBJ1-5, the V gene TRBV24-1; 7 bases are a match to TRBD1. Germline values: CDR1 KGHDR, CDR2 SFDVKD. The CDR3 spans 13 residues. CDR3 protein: CATSARGIQRQHF. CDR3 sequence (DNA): TGTGCCACCAGTGCCAGGGGGATTCAGCGCCAGCATTTT.

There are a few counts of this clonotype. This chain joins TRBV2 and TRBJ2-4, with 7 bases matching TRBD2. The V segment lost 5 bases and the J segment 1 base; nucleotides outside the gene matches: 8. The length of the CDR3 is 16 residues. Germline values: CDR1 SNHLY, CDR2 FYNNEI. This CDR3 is CASSTHSGGAKNIQYF. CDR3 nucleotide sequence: TGTGCCAGCAGTACTCATTCCGGGGGGGCCAAAAACATTCAGTACTTC.

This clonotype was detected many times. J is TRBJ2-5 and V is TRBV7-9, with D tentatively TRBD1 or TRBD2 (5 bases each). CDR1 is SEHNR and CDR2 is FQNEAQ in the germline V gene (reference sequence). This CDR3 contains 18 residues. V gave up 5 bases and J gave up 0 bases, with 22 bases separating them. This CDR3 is CASSPRGGRAQYQETQYF. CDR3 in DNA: TGTGCCAGCAGCCCCCGGGGCGGGCGAGCCCAGTACCAAGAGACCCAGTACTTC.

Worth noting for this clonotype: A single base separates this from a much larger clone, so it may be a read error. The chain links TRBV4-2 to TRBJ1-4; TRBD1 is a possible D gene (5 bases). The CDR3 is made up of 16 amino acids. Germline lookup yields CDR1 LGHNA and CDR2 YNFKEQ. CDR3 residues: CAGSQDPGTGNEKLFF. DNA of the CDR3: TGTGCCGGCAGCCAAGACCCGGGGACTGGTAATGAAAAACTGTTTTTT.

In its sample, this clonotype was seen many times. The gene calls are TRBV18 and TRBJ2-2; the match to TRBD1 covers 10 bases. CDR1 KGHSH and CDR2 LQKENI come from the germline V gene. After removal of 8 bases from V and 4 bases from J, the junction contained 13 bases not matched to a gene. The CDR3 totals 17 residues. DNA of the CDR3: TGTGCCAGCCAGCCGGGACAGGGGAAAGGGAGCACCGGGGAGCTGTTTTTT. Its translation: CASQPGQGKGSTGELFF. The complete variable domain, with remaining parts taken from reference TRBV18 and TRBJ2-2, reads NAGVMQNPRHLVRRRGQEARLRCSPMKGHSHVYWYRQLPEEGLKFMVYLQKENIIDESGMPKERFSAEFPKEGPSILRIQQVVRGDSAAYFCASQPGQGKGSTGELFFGEGSRLTVL.

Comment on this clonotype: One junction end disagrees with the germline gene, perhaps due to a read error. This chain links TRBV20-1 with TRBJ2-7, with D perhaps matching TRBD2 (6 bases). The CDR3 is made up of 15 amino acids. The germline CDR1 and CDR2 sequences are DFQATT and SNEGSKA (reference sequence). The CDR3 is CSARAPAGGSCEQYF. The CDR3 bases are TGCAGTGCTAGGGCCCCAGCGGGCGGATCCTGCGAGCAGTACTTC.

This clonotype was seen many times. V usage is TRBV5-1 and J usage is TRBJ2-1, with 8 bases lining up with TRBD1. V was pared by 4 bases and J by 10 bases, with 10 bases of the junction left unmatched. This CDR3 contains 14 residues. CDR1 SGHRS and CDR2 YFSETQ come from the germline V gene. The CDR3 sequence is CASSRSQGAEEQFF. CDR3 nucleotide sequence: TGCGCCAGCAGCCGAAGCCAGGGGGCGGAGGAGCAGTTCTTC.

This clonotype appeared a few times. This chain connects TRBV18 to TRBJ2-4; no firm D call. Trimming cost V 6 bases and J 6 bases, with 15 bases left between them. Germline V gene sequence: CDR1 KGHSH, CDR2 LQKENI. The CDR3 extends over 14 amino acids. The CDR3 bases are TGTGCCAGCTCGCCCACCGGGCAGTTAAACATTCAGTACTTC. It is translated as CASSPTGQLNIQYF.

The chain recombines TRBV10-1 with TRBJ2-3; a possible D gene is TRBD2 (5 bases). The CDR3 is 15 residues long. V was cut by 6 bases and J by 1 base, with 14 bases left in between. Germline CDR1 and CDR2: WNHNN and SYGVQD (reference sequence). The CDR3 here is CASSPEGRGTDTQYF. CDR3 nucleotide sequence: TGCGCCAGCAGCCCCGAGGGCCGGGGCACAGATACGCAGTATTTT.

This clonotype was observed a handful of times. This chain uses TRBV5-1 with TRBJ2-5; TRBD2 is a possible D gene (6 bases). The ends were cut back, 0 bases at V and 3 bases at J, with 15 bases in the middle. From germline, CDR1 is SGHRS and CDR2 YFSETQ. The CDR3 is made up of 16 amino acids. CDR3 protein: CASSLEQRRGEETQYF. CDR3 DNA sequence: TGCGCCAGCAGCTTGGAGCAGCGGCGGGGAGAAGAGACCCAGTACTTC.

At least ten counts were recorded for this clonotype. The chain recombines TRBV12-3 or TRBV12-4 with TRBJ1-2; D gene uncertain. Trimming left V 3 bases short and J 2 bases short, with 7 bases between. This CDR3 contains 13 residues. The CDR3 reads CASSFRTNYGYTF. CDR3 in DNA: TGTGCCAGCAGTTTCCGTACAAACTATGGCTACACCTTC.

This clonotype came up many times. The CDR3 DNA reads as TGTGCCAGCAGCTCCCCCTGGGGAGTGCAAGAGACCCAGTACTTC. It encodes CASSSPWGVQETQYF. V is TRBV5-5 and J is TRBJ2-5; weak D call: TRBD2 (5 bases). Germline V lookup: CDR1 SGHKS, CDR2 YYEKEE (reference sequence). The CDR3 consists of 15 residues. Between the trimmed V and J ends, which lost 3 bases and 2 bases, there was a span of 14 bases. Based on the CDR3 plus reference TRBV5-5 and TRBJ2-5, the full variable domain is DAGVTQSPTHLIKTRGQQVTLRCSPISGHKSVSWYQQVLGQGPQFIFQYYEKEERGRGNFPDRFSARQFPNYSSELNVNALLLGDSALYLCASSSPWGVQETQYFGPGTRLLVL.

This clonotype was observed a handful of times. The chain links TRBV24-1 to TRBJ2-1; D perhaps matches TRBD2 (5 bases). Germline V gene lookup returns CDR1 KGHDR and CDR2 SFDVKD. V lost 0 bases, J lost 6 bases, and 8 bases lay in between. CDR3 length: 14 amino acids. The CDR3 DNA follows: TGTGCCACCAGTGATTTGTACGGAGGCAATGAGCAGTTCTTC. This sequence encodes CATSDLYGGNEQFF.

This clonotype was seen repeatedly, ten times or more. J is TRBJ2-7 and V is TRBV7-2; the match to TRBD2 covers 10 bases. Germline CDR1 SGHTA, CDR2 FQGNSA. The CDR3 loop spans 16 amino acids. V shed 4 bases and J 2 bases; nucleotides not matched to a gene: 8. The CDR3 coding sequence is TGTGCCAGCAGCTCCTCCGGACTAGCGGCTGCCTACGAGCAGTACTTC. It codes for CASSSSGLAAAYEQYF.

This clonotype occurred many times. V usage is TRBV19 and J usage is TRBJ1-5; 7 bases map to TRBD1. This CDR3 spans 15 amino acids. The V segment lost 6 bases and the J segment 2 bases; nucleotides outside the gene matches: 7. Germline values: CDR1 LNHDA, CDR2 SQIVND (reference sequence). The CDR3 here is CASSLQGMGNQPQHF. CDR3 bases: TGTGCCAGTAGCCTACAGGGGATGGGCAATCAGCCCCAGCATTTT.

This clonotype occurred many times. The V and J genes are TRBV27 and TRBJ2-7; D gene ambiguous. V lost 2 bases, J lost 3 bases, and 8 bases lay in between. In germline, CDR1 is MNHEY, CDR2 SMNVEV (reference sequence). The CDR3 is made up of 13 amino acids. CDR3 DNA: TGTGCCAGCAGTTTAGTGTTCGGCTACGAGCAGTACTTC. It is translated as CASSLVFGYEQYF.

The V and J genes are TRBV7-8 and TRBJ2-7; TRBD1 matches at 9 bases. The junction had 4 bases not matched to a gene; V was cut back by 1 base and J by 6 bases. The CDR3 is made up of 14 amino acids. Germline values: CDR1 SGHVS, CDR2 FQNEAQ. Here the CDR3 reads CASSLGTGASEQYF. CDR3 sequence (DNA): TGTGCCAGCAGCTTAGGGACAGGGGCCTCCGAGCAGTACTTC.

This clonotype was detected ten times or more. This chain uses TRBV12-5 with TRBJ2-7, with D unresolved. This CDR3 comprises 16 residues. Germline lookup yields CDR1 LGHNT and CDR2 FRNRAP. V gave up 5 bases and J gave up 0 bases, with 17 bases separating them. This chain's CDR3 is CASGPLVAESSYEQYF. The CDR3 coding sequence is TGTGCTAGTGGTCCCCTGGTCGCGGAAAGCTCCTACGAGCAGTACTTC.

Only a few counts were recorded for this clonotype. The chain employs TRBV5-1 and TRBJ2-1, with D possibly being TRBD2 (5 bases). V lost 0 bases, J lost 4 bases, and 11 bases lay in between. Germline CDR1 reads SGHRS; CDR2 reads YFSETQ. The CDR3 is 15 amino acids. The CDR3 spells CASSLAERRYNEQFF. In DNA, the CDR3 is TGCGCCAGCAGCTTGGCCGAGCGGAGGTACAATGAGCAGTTCTTC. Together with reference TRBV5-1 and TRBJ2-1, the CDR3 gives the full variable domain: KAGVTQTPRYLIKTRGQQVTLSCSPISGHRSVSWYQQTPGQGLQFLFEYFSETQRNKGNFPGRFSGRQFSNSRSEMNVSTLELGDSALYLCASSLAERRYNEQFFGPGTRLTVL.

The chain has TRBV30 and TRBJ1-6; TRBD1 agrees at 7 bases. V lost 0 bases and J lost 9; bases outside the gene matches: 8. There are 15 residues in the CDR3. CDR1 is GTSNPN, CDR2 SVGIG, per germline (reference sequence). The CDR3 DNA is TGTGCCTGGAGTGTTGGCGCGACAGGGACTTCACCCCTCCACTTT. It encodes CAWSVGATGTSPLHF.

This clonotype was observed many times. The CDR3 sequence: CASSLTDIQYF. DNA for the CDR3: TGTGCCAGCAGCTTAACGGACATTCAGTACTTC. The genes are TRBV7-9 and TRBJ2-4; D unresolved. The CDR3 spans 11 residues. Trimming pared 2 bases from V and 8 bases from J, leaving 4 bases between. Germline CDR1 SEHNR, CDR2 FQNEAQ (reference sequence).

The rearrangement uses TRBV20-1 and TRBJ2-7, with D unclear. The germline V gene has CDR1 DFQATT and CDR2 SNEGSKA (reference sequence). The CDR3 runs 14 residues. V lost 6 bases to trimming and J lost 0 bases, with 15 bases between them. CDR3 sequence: CSAPALLSSYEQYF. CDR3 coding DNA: TGCAGTGCGCCAGCCCTCCTAAGCTCCTACGAGCAGTACTTC.